This T cell receptor beta chain derives from a study of response to subunit inactivated influenza vaccine. TCRdb called the RT-PCR reads again in MiXCR, with one record for every CDR3 protein. Of hundreds of thousands of distinct CDR3 sequences listed, approximately 11% are singletons. The CDR3 runs to 14 residues. Trimming cost V 3 bases and J 3 bases, with 15 bases left between them. Germline V CDR1 and CDR2: DFQATT, SNEGSKA (reference sequence). General study results and limits: A suggestion made by the authors is that each seasonal influenza vaccination recruits few new T cells.

This clonotype came up many times. The antigen remains unidentified. The sample was PBMCs from blood, taken around seven weeks after vaccination. The V and J genes are TRBV20-1 and TRBJ2-7; possible D gene TRBD2, 5 bases. The clonotype was recovered from a man aged 50 or older who received an inactivated influenza vaccine. In DNA, the CDR3 is TGCAGTGCTAGTCCAGGAGCGGTCAGCTACGAGCAGTACTTC. This sequence encodes CSASPGAVSYEQYF.